The rows below give T cell receptor beta chains drawn from one sample of a study of cytomegalovirus exposure and HLA in healthy donors. The repertoire was sequenced with immunoSEQ multiplex PCR; TCRdb's copy has only in-frame clones and lacks some. The data show about 140,000 clones, around 57% seen once. The source material was PBMCs. These TCRs come from a male donor in good health and CMV-seronegative. Both conserved end residues are part of each CDR3. D genes are given only for firm matches. For some rows the clone size is stated as once, few or many, or as a class when expanded; others skip it.

J,D,V,size,length,CDR3,DNA
TRBJ2-3,TRBD1,TRBV4-2,NA,17,CASSQGLRTGLGDTQYF,TGTGCCAGCAGCCAAGGCCTCCGGACAGGTTTAGGAGATACGCAGTATTTT
TRBJ2-2,TRBD1,TRBV7-6,NA,16,CASSHDRGWNTGELFF,TGTGCCAGCAGCCATGACAGGGGATGGAACACCGGGGAGCTGTTTTTT
TRBJ1-5,NA,TRBV19,NA,16,CASSSSGMGSNQPQHF,TGTGCCAGTAGTTCCTCAGGGATGGGTAGCAATCAGCCCCAGCATTTT
TRBJ1-1,TRBD1,TRBV5-1,NA,15,CASRGQGGLYTEAFF,TGCGCCAGCCGAGGACAGGGTGGATTGTACACTGAAGCTTTCTTT
TRBJ2-7,TRBD2,TRBV7-6,few,15,CASSSPAGGVYEQYF,TGTGCCAGCAGCTCCCCTGCGGGGGGCGTCTACGAGCAGTACTTC
TRBJ1-6,NA,TRBV19,NA,14,CASSTTGPPSPLHF,TGTGCCAGTAGTACGACAGGTCCGCCATCACCCCTCCACTTT
TRBJ2-2,NA,TRBV30,NA,14,CACTRVANTGELFF,TGTGCCTGTACCAGGGTCGCGAACACCGGGGAGCTGTTTTTT
TRBJ1-1,NA,TRBV18,NA,15,CASSRKTGIRGEAFF,TGTGCCAGCTCGAGAAAGACAGGAATCAGAGGTGAAGCTTTCTTT
TRBJ1-5,NA,TRBV6-5,NA,14,CASSREGLGIAQHF,TGTGCCAGCAGTCGAGAAGGACTGGGGATAGCCCAGCATTTT
TRBJ2-7,NA,TRBV19,few,13,CASSTRADYEQYF,TGTGCCAGTAGTACGAGAGCCGACTACGAGCAGTACTTC
TRBJ1-2,NA,TRBV6-5,NA,15,CASSGWTALNYGYTF,TGTGCCAGCAGTGGGTGGACAGCACTTAACTATGGCTACACCTTC
TRBJ2-7,NA,TRBV6-1,NA,15,CATNPRQPLSYEQYF,TGTGCCACCAACCCCCGACAGCCCCTCTCCTACGAGCAGTACTTC
TRBJ1-1,TRBD1,TRBV5-4,few,15,CASSWGTDARTEAFF,TGTGCCAGCAGCTGGGGGACAGACGCCAGGACTGAAGCTTTCTTT
TRBJ2-7,NA,TRBV28,NA,17,CASSIQVGGGASYEQYF,TGTGCCAGCAGCATACAAGTAGGCGGGGGCGCCTCCTACGAGCAGTACTTC
TRBJ2-1,TRBD2,TRBV7-2,NA,17,CASSNRLAGGPLDEQFF,TGTGCCAGCAGCAACCGACTAGCGGGGGGGCCTTTGGATGAGCAGTTCTTC
TRBJ2-3,TRBD2,TRBV5-4,NA,18,CASSLGVGRVPSTDTQYF,TGTGCCAGCAGCTTGGGGGTAGGGAGGGTTCCTAGCACAGATACGCAGTATTTT
TRBJ1-5,NA,TRBV28,few,19,CASSSALAGSRGENQPQHF,TGTGCCAGCAGTTCCGCTCTCGCTGGTTCCAGGGGTGAGAATCAGCCCCAGCATTTT
TRBJ1-6,TRBD1,TRBV2,NA,14,CASSRGNQNSPLHF,TGTGCCAGCAGCAGGGGGAACCAAAATTCACCCCTCCACTTT
TRBJ2-3,TRBD2,TRBV19,NA,16,CASSHRTSGGTDTQYF,TGTGCCAGTAGTCACCGGACTAGCGGGGGAACAGATACGCAGTATTTT
TRBJ2-7,NA,TRBV19,NA,14,CASSRRLLVYEQYF,TGTGCCAGTAGTAGGCGGCTCCTCGTCTACGAGCAGTACTTC
TRBJ2-3,NA,TRBV18,NA,15,CASSNRATSTDTQYF,TGTGCCAGCTCAAACAGGGCCACTAGCACAGATACGCAGTATTTT
TRBJ1-2,NA,TRBV2,few,13,CASRIRGDYGYTF,TGTGCCAGCAGGATTAGGGGTGACTATGGCTACACCTTC
TRBJ2-1,TRBD2,TRBV9,NA,16,CASSPTSGSFPREQFF,TGTGCCAGCAGCCCTACTAGCGGGTCATTTCCTCGTGAGCAGTTCTTC
TRBJ1-1,NA,TRBV27,NA,13,CASQQGMNTEAFF,TGTGCCAGCCAACAGGGTATGAACACTGAAGCTTTCTTT
TRBJ1-5,TRBD1,TRBV10-3,NA,13,CAIQGGNNQPQHF,TGTGCCATACAGGGGGGCAACAATCAGCCCCAGCATTTT
TRBJ2-1,TRBD1,TRBV7-9,few,14,CASSLDRAHNEQFF,TGTGCCAGCAGCTTGGACAGGGCCCACAATGAGCAGTTCTTC
TRBJ2-2,NA,TRBV7-2,few,13,CASEAYNTGELFF,TGTGCCAGCGAGGCCTATAACACCGGGGAGCTGTTTTTT
TRBJ2-2,NA,TRBV6-5,many,13,CATNPDNTGELFF,TGTGCCACCAACCCAGATAACACCGGGGAGCTGTTTTTT
TRBJ1-3,NA,TRBV6-4,NA,13,CAIQNPIGNTIYF,TGTGCCATCCAGAACCCGATTGGAAACACCATATATTTT
TRBJ1-3,NA,TRBV18,few,18,CASSPSPFGGSSGNTIYF,TGTGCCAGCTCACCCTCCCCGTTCGGCGGGAGCTCTGGAAACACCATATATTTT
TRBJ2-1,TRBD1,TRBV30,NA,14,CAWSVGQGGNEQFF,TGTGCCTGGAGTGTGGGACAGGGTGGCAATGAGCAGTTCTTC
TRBJ1-1,NA,TRBV7-2,NA,14,CASSLPRAGTEAFF,TGTGCCAGCAGCCTACCAAGGGCGGGCACTGAAGCTTTCTTT
TRBJ2-7,NA,TRBV29-1,NA,15,CSVEDNKGGPYEQYF,TGCAGCGTTGAAGATAATAAGGGAGGACCCTACGAGCAGTACTTC
TRBJ2-3,TRBD2,TRBV6-1,few,15,CASSVDSRGVDTQYF,TGTGCCAGCAGTGTAGACTCTCGGGGGGTTGATACGCAGTATTTT
TRBJ2-7,TRBD1,TRBV5-1,NA,15,CASSAKRTGGNEQYF,TGCGCCAGCAGCGCCAAGAGGACAGGGGGCAACGAGCAGTACTTC
TRBJ1-5,TRBD1,TRBV19,NA,13,CASSRQGNQPQHF,TGTGCCAGTAGTAGACAGGGGAATCAGCCCCAGCATTTT
TRBJ1-6,TRBD1,TRBV5-1,few,14,CASSFIGGGSPLHF,TGCGCCAGCAGCTTCATAGGGGGCGGGTCACCCCTCCACTTT
TRBJ1-5,NA,TRBV7-9,NA,14,CASSSGTYNQPQHF,TGTGCCAGCAGCTCTGGGACATACAATCAGCCCCAGCATTTT
TRBJ1-1,NA,TRBV7-9,NA,15,CASTPRRSLDTEAFF,TGTGCCAGCACCCCCCGGCGGAGTTTGGACACTGAAGCTTTCTTT
TRBJ2-2,TRBD2,TRBV7-9,NA,17,CASRSGTSGFVTGELFF,TGTGCCAGCCGCTCTGGGACTAGCGGGTTTGTGACCGGGGAGCTGTTTTTT
TRBJ2-5,TRBD2,TRBV4-3,NA,18,CASSHRLAGGPVWETQYF,TGCGCCAGCAGCCACCGACTAGCGGGGGGGCCTGTGTGGGAGACCCAGTACTTC
TRBJ2-1,NA,TRBV6-1,NA,13,CASIAGAYNEQFF,TGTGCCAGCATCGCCGGGGCCTACAATGAGCAGTTCTTC
TRBJ2-7,NA,TRBV5-4,NA,14,CASSLGGRSYEQYF,TGTGCCAGCAGCTTGGGTGGCAGATCCTACGAGCAGTACTTC
TRBJ2-1,NA,TRBV5-1,NA,14,CASSLGPDINEQFF,TGCGCCAGCAGCTTGGGCCCCGACATCAATGAGCAGTTCTTC
TRBJ2-5,NA,TRBV30,few,11,CAWDSPATQYF,TGTGCCTGGGACAGCCCGGCGACCCAGTACTTC
TRBJ2-7,NA,TRBV5-6,NA,17,CASSPETGTNVSYEQYF,TGTGCCAGCAGCCCCGAGACAGGAACGAACGTCTCCTACGAGCAGTACTTC
TRBJ1-4,TRBD1,TRBV5-4,NA,16,CASSRTGFAANEKLFF,TGTGCCAGCAGCCGGACAGGGTTTGCTGCTAATGAAAAACTGTTTTTT
TRBJ2-5,NA,TRBV7-2,NA,15,CASSLAGGPGSTQYF,TGTGCCAGCAGCTTAGCGGGGGGACCCGGATCGACCCAGTACTTC
TRBJ2-3,TRBD2,TRBV6-5,NA,16,CASSLAGGLSTDTQYF,TGTGCCAGCAGTTTAGCGGGGGGGCTATCAACAGATACGCAGTATTTT
TRBJ2-5,TRBD2,TRBV4-3,NA,16,CASSQGVAGFQETQYF,TGCGCCAGCAGCCAAGGGGTAGCGGGGTTCCAAGAGACCCAGTACTTC
TRBJ2-7,NA,TRBV7-9,few,14,CASSLGQGNHEQYF,TGTGCCAGCAGCTTGGGGCAGGGGAACCACGAGCAGTACTTC
TRBJ1-5,TRBD1,TRBV7-9,once,14,CASSLRGGNQPQHF,TGTGCCAGCAGCCTCAGGGGGGGCAATCAGCCCCAGCATTTT
TRBJ2-1,TRBD1,TRBV7-3,few,15,CASSWAGTGGNEQFF,TGTGCCAGCAGCTGGGCCGGGACAGGGGGCAATGAGCAGTTCTTC